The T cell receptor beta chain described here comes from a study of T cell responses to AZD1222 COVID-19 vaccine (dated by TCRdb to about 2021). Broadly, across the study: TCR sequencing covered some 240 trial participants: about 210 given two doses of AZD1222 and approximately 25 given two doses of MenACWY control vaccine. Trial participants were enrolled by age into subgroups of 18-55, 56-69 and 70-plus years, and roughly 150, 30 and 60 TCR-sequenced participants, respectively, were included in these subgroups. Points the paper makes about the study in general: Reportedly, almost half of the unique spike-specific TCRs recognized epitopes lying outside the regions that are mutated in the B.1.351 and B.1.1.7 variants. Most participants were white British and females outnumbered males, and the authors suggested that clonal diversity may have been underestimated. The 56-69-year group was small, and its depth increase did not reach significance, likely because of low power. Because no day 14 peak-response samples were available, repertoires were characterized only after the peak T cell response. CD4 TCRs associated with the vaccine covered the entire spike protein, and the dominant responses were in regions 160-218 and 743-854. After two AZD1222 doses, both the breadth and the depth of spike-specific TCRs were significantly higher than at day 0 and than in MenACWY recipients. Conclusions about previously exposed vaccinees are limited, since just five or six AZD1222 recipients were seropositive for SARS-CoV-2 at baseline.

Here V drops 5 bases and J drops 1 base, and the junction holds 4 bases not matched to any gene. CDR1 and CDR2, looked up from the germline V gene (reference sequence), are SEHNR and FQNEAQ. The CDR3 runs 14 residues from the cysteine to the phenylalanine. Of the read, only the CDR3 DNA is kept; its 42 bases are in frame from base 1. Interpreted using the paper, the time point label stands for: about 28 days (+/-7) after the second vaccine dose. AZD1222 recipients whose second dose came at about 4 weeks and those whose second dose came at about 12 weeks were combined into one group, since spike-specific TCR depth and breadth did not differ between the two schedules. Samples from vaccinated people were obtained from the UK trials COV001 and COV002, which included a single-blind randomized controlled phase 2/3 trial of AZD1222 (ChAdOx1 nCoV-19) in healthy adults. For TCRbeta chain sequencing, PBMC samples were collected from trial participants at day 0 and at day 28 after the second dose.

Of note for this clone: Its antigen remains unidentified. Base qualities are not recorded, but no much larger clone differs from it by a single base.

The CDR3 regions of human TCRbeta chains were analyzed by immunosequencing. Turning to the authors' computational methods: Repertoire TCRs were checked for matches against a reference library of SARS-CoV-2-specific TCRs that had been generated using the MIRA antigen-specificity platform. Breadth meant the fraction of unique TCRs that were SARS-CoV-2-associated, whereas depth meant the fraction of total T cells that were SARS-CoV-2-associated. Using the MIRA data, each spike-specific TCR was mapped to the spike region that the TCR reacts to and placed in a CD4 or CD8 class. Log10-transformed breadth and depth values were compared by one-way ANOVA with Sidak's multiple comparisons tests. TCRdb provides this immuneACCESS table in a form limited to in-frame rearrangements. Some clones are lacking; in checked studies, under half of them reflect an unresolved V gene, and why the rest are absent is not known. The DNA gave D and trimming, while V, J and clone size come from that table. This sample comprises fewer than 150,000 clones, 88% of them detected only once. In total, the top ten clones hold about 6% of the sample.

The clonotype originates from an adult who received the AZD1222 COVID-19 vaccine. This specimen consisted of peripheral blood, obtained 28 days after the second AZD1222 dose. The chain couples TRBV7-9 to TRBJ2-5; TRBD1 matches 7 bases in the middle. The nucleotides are TGTGCCAGCAGCACGGGACAGCTCCAAGAGACCCAGTACTTC. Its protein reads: CASSTGQLQETQYF. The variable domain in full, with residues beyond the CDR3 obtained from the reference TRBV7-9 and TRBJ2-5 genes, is DTGVSQNPRHKITKRGQNVTFRCDPISEHNRLYWYRQTLGQGPEFLTYFQNEAQLEKSRLLSDRFSAERPKGSFSTLEIQRTEQGDSAMYLCASSTGQLQETQYFGPGTRLLVL.